This TCR beta chain was sequenced in a study of CD8+ T cells in alopecia areata. The overall study: Twice a day, 5 to 10 mg of oral tofacitinib was administered to treated patients. A 6-month period off drug followed tofacitinib, which lasted 6 to 18 months.

Trimming at V came to 4 bases and at J to 2 bases, leaving 2 bases not matched to a gene. The CDR3 loop spans 13 amino acids. The germline CDR1 and CDR2 sequences are SQVTM and ANQGSEA. In regard to this clone: Antigen unknown.

Reverse transcribed after extraction, RNA yielded cDNA as the sequencing template. Sequencing used immunoSEQ multiplex PCR; TCRdb keeps in-frame clones, though not all of them. Here the sample spans about 170,000 clones, less than 75% being singletons. Study-wide findings and caveats: In scalp samples, resident alphabeta T cells of normal skin are also sequenced.

The material was CD8+ T cells sorted from blood, obtained at week 0. V usage is TRBV29-1 and J usage is TRBJ1-3; 7 positions match TRBD1. This TCR was recovered from a human donor with alopecia areata. The chain's CDR3 is CSVATGAGNTIYF. Here the CDR3 DNA reads TGCAGCGTTGCCACAGGGGCTGGAAACACCATATATTTT.